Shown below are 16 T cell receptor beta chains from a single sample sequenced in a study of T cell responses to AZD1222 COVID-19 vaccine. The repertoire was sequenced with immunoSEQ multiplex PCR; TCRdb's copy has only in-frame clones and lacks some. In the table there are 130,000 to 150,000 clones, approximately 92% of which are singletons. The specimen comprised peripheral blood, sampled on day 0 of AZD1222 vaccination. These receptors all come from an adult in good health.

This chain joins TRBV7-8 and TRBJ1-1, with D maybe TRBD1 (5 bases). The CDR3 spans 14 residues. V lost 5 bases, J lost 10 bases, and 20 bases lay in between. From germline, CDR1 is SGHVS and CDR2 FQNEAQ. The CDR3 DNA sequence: TGTGCCAGCAGCCCTGGGACCGACTCCTGGAGAGCTTTCTTT. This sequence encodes CASSPGTDSWRAFF.

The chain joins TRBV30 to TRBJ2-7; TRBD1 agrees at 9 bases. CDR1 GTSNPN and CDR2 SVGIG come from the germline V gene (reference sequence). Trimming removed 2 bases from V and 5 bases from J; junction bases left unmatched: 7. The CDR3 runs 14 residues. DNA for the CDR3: TGTGCCTGGAGTCCGACAGGGGGGGGAGACGAGCAGTACTTC. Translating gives CAWSPTGGGDEQYF.

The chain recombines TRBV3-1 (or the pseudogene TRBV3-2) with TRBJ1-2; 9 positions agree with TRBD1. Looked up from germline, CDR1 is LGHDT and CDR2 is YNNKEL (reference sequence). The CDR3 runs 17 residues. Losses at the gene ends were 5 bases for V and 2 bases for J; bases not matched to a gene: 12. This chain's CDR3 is CASSVSYPGQGNYGYTF. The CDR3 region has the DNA TGTGCCAGCAGCGTTTCGTATCCGGGACAGGGAAACTATGGCTACACCTTC.

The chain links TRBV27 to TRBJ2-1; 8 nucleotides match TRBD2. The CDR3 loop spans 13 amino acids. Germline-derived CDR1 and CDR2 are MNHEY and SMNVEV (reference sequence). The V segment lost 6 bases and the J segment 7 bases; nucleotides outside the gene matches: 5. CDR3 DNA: TGTGCCAGCAGATTACTAGCGGTGAATGAGCAGTTCTTC. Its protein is CASRLLAVNEQFF.

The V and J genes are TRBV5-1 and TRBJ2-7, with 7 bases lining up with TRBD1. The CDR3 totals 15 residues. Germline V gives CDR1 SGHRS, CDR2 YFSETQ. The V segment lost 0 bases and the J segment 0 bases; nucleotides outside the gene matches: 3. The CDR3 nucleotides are TGCGCCAGCAGCTTGGGGGACAGCAGCTCCTACGAGCAGTACTTC. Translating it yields CASSLGDSSSYEQYF.

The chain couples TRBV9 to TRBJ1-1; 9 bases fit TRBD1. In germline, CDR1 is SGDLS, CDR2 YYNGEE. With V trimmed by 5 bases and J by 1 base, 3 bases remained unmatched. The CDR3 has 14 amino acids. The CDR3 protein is CASRRTGANTEAFF. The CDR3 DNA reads TGTGCCAGCAGGCGGACAGGGGCGAACACTGAAGCTTTCTTT.

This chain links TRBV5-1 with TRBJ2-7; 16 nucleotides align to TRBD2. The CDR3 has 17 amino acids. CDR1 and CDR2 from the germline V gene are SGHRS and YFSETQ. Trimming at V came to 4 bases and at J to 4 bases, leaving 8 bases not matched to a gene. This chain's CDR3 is CASSQGLAGGLSYEQYF. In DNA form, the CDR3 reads TGCGCCAGCAGCCAGGGACTAGCGGGAGGGCTGTCATACGAGCAGTACTTC.

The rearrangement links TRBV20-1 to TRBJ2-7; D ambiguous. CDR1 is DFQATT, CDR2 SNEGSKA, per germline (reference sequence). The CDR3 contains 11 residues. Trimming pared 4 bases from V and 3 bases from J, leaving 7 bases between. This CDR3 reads CSATENYEQYF. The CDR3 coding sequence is TGCAGTGCTACCGAGAACTACGAGCAGTACTTC.

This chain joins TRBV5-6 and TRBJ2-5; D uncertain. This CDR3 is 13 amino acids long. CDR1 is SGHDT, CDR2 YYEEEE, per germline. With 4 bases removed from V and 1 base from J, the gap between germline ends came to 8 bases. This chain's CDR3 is CASSADPQETQYF. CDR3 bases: TGTGCCAGCAGCGCGGATCCCCAAGAGACCCAGTACTTC.

The CDR3 is CASSLDGTGVYEQYF. CDR3 nucleotides: TGTGCCAGCAGTTTAGATGGGACAGGGGTCTACGAGCAGTACTTC. This sequence joins TRBV27 and TRBJ2-7; 10 bases are shared with TRBD1. Germline loops: CDR1 MNHEY, CDR2 SMNVEV (reference sequence). This CDR3 spans 15 amino acids. V was pared by 2 bases and J by 3 bases, with 4 bases of the junction left unmatched.

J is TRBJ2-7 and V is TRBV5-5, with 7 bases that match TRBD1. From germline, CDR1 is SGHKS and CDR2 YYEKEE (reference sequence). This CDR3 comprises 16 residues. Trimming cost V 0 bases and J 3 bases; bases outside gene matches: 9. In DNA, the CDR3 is TGTGCCAGCAGCTTGGCATGGGGGACAGCGTACTACGAGCAGTACTTC. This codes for CASSLAWGTAYYEQYF.

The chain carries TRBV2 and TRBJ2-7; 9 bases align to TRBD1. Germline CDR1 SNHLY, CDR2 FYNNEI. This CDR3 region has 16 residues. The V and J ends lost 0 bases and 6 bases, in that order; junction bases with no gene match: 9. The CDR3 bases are TGTGCCAGCAGTGAAGCTTACAGGGGGCGATCGAGCGAGCAGTACTTC. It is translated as CASSEAYRGRSSEQYF.

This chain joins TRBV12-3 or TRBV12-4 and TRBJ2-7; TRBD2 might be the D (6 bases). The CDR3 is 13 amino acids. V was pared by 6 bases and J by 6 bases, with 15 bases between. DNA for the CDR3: TGTGCCAGCAGGCGGGACTTGGGTACCGAGCAGTACTTC. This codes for CASRRDLGTEQYF.

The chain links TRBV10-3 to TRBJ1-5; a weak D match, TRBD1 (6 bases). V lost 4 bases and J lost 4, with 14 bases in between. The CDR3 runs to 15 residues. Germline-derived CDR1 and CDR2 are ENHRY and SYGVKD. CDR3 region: CAISGGGLTNQPQHF. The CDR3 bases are TGTGCCATCAGTGGTGGGGGGCTTACTAATCAGCCCCAGCATTTT.

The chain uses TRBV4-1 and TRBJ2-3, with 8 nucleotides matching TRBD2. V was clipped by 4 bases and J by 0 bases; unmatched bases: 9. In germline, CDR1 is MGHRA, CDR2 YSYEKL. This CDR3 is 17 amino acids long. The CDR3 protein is CASSRSPSGSSTDTQYF. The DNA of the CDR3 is TGCGCCAGCAGCCGATCCCCTAGCGGGTCTAGCACAGATACGCAGTATTTT.

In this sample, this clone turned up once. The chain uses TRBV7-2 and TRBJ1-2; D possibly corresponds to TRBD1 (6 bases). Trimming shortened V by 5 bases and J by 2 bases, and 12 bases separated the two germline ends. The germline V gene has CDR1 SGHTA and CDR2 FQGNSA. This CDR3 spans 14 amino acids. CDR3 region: CASSKVTGNYGYTF. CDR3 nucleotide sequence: TGTGCCAGCAGCAAAGTCACAGGGAACTATGGCTACACCTTC.